This entry describes one TCR beta chain. What it binds is not known. No DNA is shown, since the ends of the CDR3 on it are uncertain; the CDR3 is the one TCRdb lists. These data belong to a study of T cell repertoires in cytomegalovirus infection. At the level of the study: CMV infection plus the matching HLA type was flagged by public TCR beta signatures.

Overall study findings and caveats: CMV-specific TCR beta clonotypes restricted by HLA-C dominated the ex vivo response.

TCRdb reanalysed the reads using MiXCR and keeps one entry per CDR3 protein. The profile shows about 770,000 distinct CDR3 sequences, under 35% of them singletons. The CDR3 contains 17 residues when both ends are counted. The origin of this receptor is a human donor in good health (CMV status not recorded). Some clones in this sample may be carry-over from other donors' samples. This specimen was cultured CD8+ T cells from PBMCs, taken from culture after CMV antigen stimulation. This chain links TRBV7-5 with TRBJ2-2. TRBV7-5 is a pseudogene. This chain's CDR3 is CISVPEAPRRRTGELFF.